This T cell receptor beta chain was obtained from a study of blood T cell repertoires in COVID-19. About the research overall: The cDNA or gDNA used as material had been derived from T cells, B-cell-depleted T cells, or PBMCs.

CDR1 SGHNT and CDR2 YENEEA come from the germline V gene. This CDR3 is 14 amino acids long. Trimming removed 3 bases from V and 5 bases from J, with 10 bases in between. Original analysis: Reference gene primer amplification in the assay estimated nucleated cell counts. Only in-frame clones appear in the TCRdb table, and some are missing; sequencing was by immunoSEQ multiplex PCR. The V and J calls and clone size were taken over from that table, and D and trimming were inferred from the DNA. The repertoire holds roughly 60,000 clones, with 70% to 90% as singletons. The clonotype originates from a human donor in a cohort sampled during active COVID-19. The sequencing input was peripheral blood. V usage is TRBV11-3 and J usage is TRBJ2-2; a possible D gene is TRBD1 (5 bases). For the CDR3, the DNA is TGTGCCAGCAGCTTCGAACAGGATACCGGGGAGCTGTTTTTT. Translation: CASSFEQDTGELFF. The whole variable domain, filled in from reference TRBV11-3 and TRBJ2-2, reads EAGVVQSPRYKIIEKKQPVAFWCNPISGHNTLYWYLQNLGQGPELLIRYENEEAVDDSQLPKDRFSAERLKGVDSTLKIQPAELGDSAVYLCASSFEQDTGELFFGEGSRLTVL.